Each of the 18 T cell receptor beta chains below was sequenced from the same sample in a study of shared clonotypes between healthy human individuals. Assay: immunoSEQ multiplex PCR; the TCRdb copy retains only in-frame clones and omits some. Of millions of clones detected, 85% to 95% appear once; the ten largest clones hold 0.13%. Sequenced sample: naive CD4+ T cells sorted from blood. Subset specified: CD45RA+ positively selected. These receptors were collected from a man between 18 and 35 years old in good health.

The CDR3 DNA reads as TGTGCCAGCAGTTACCCGGGGGAGCGAACCTACGAGCAGTACTTC. Its translation is CASSYPGERTYEQYF. This rearrangement joins TRBV6-6 to TRBJ2-7, with D perhaps matching TRBD2 (6 bases). CDR1 is MNHNY and CDR2 is SVGAGI in the germline V gene (reference sequence). Between the trimmed V and J ends, which lost 2 bases and 2 bases, there was a span of 13 bases. This CDR3 comprises 15 residues.

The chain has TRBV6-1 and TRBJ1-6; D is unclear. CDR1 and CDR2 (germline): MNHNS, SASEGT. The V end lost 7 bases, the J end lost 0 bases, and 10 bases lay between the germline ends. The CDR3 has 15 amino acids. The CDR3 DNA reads TGTGCCAGCACCGAAGCAGTCTCCTATAATTCACCCCTCCACTTT. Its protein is CASTEAVSYNSPLHF.

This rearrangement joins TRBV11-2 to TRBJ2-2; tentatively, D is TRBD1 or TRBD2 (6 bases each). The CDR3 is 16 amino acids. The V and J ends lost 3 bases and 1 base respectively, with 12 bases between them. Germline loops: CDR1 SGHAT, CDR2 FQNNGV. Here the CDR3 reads CASSFLRGQNTGELFF. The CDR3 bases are TGTGCCAGCAGCTTTCTCCGGGGGCAGAACACCGGGGAGCTGTTTTTT.

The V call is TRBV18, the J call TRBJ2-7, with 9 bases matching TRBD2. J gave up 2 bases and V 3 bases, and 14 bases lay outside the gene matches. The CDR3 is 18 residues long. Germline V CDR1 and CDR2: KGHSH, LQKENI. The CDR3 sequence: CASSPSATAGGAPYEQYF. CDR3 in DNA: TGTGCCAGCTCACCGTCGGCGACCGCGGGGGGGGCCCCCTACGAGCAGTACTTC. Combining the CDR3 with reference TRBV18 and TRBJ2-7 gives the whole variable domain NAGVMQNPRHLVRRRGQEARLRCSPMKGHSHVYWYRQLPEEGLKFMVYLQKENIIDESGMPKERFSAEFPKEGPSILRIQQVVRGDSAAYFCASSPSATAGGAPYEQYFGPGTRLTVT.

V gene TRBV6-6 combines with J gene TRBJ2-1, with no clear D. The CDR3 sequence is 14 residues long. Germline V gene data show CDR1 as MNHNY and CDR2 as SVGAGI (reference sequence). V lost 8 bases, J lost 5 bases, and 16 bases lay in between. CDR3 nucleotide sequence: TGTGCCAGCCAATTCAGAAATGGGAACAATGAGCAGTTCTTC. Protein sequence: CASQFRNGNNEQFF.

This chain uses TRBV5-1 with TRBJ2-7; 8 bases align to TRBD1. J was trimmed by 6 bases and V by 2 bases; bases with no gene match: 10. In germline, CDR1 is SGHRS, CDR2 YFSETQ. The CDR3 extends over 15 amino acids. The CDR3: CASSLRQGWRGEQYF. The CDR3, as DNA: TGCGCCAGCAGCTTAAGACAGGGGTGGAGGGGCGAGCAGTACTTC.

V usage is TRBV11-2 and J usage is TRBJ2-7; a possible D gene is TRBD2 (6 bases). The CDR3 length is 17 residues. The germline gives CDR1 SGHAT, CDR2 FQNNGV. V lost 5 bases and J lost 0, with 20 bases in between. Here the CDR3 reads CASSPGSWGDLSYEQYF. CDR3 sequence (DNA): TGTGCCAGCAGCCCAGGAAGTTGGGGGGACCTCTCCTACGAGCAGTACTTC.

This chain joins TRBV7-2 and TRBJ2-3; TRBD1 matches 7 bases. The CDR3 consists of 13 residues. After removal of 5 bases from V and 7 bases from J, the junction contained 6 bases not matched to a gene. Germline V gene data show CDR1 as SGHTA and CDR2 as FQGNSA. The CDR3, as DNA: TGTGCCAGCAGCACAATGGGACAGAATACGCAGTATTTT. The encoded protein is CASSTMGQNTQYF.

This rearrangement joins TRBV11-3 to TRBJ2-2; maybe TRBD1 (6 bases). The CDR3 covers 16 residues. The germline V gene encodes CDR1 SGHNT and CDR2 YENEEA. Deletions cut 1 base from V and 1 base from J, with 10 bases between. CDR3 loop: CASSLGSGVNTGELFF. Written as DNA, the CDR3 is TGTGCCAGCAGCTTAGGCTCAGGGGTGAACACCGGGGAGCTGTTTTTT.

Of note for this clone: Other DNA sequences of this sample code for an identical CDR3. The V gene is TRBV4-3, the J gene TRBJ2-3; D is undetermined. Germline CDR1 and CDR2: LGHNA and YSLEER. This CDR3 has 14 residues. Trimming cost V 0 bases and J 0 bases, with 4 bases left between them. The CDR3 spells CASSQEGSTDTQYF. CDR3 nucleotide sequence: TGCGCCAGCAGCCAAGAAGGGAGCACAGATACGCAGTATTTT.

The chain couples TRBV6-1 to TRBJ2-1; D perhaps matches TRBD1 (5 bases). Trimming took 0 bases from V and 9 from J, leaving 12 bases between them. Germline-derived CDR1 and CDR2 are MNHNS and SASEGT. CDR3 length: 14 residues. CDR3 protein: CASSEAWTSGEQFF. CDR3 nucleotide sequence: TGTGCCAGCAGTGAAGCATGGACATCGGGTGAGCAGTTCTTC.

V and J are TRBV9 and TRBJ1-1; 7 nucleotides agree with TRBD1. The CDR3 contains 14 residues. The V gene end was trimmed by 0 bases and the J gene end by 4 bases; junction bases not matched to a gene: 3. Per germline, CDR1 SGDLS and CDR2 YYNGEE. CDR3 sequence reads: CASSVEQGGTEAFF. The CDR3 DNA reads TGTGCCAGCAGCGTAGAGCAGGGGGGCACTGAAGCTTTCTTT.

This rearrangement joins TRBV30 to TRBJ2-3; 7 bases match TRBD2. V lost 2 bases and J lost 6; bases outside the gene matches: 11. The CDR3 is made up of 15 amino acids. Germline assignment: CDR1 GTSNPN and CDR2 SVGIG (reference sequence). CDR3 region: CAWSRIAGGGDTQYF. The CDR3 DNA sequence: TGTGCCTGGAGTCGGATAGCGGGTGGGGGGGATACGCAGTATTTT.

CDR3 in amino acids: CASSLGVGKSSYNSPLHF. The CDR3 DNA reads TGTGCCAGCAGCTTAGGGGTCGGAAAGAGCTCCTATAATTCACCCCTCCACTTT. The rearrangement links TRBV7-9 to TRBJ1-6, with unresolved D. V was pared by 1 base and J by 0 bases, with 13 bases between. The CDR3 has 18 amino acids. Germline V CDR1 and CDR2: SEHNR, FQNEAQ (reference sequence).

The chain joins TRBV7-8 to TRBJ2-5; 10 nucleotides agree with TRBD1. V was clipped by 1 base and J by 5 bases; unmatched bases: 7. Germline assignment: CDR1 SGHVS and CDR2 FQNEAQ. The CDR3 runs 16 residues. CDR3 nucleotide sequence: TGTGCCAGCAGCTTAGTAGGGACAGGGGAAAGGGAGACCCAGTACTTC. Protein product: CASSLVGTGERETQYF. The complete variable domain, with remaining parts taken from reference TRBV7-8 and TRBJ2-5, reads GAGVSQSPRYKVAKRGQDVALRCDPISGHVSLFWYQQALGQGPEFLTYFQNEAQLDKSGLPSDRFFAERPEGSVSTLKIQRTQQEDSAVYLCASSLVGTGERETQYFGPGTRLLVL.

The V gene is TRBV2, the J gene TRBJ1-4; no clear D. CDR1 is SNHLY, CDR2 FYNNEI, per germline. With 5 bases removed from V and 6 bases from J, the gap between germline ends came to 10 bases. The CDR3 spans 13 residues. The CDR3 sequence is CASSSELDEKLFF. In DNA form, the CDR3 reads TGTGCCAGCAGTTCGGAGTTGGATGAAAAACTGTTTTTT.

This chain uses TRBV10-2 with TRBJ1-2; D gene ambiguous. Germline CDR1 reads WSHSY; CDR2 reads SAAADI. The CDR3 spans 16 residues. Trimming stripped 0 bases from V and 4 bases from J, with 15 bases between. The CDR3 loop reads CASSESNLRNPYGYTF. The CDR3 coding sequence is TGCGCCAGCAGTGAGTCGAATCTGAGGAACCCCTATGGCTACACCTTC.

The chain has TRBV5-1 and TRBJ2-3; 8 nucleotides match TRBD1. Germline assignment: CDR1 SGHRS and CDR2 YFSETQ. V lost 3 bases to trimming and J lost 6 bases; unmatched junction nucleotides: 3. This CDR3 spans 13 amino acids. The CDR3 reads CASSWTGKDTQYF. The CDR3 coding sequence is TGCGCCAGCAGCTGGACAGGGAAGGATACGCAGTATTTT.